The 6 T cell receptor beta chains below were found in one sample sequenced in a study of cytomegalovirus exposure and HLA in healthy donors. This PCR relied on a set of 60 Vbeta primers and 13 Jbeta primers. Assay: immunoSEQ multiplex PCR; the TCRdb copy retains only in-frame clones and omits some. Found here are 150,000 or so clones, 70% to 80% of them singletons; the top ten hold less than 15%. The sequenced sample consisted of PBMCs. The receptors stem from a man between 40 and 49 years old in good health and CMV-seropositive.

The V call is TRBV10-1, the J call TRBJ2-7, with a possible D match to TRBD1 (6 bases). Germline CDR1 is WNHNN and CDR2 is SYGVQD (reference sequence). V gave up 0 bases and J gave up 3 bases, with 15 bases separating them. This CDR3 comprises 16 residues. The CDR3 loop is CASSESAPGTLYEQYF. CDR3 coding DNA: TGCGCCAGCAGTGAGTCGGCCCCCGGGACACTCTACGAGCAGTACTTC.

The CDR3 reads CASSWGGGGQPQHF. The CDR3 DNA reads TGTGCCAGCAGCTGGGGCGGGGGGGGTCAGCCCCAGCATTTT. J is TRBJ1-5 and V is TRBV5-4, with D possibly TRBD1 on 5 matching bases. V lost 3 bases and J lost 6, with 13 bases in between. The germline V gene encodes CDR1 SGHNT and CDR2 YYREEE (reference sequence). The CDR3 is 14 amino acids.

This rearrangement joins TRBV19 to TRBJ1-2; 9 bases are a match to TRBD1. CDR1 LNHDA and CDR2 SQIVND come from the germline V gene (reference sequence). The V and J ends lost 4 bases and 7 bases, in that order; junction bases with no gene match: 7. The CDR3 runs to 14 residues. The CDR3 here is CASSTGTGKLGYTF. CDR3 coding DNA: TGTGCCAGTAGTACCGGGACAGGGAAACTTGGCTACACCTTC.

This chain connects TRBV7-8 to TRBJ2-5, with TRBD1 matching 7 bases. TRBJ2-7 matches the DNA end more closely, so the J call is doubtful. Per the germline V gene, CDR1 is SGHVS and CDR2 is FQNEAQ. CDR3 length: 17 residues. CDR3 nucleotides: TGTGCCAGCAGCTTTTTGGGAAGGGGGCCGTCTAAGGACGAGCAGTACTTC. Protein: CASSFLGRGPSKDEQYF.

The chain's CDR3 is CASSLGQGAGNTEAFF. CDR3 in DNA: TGCGCCAGCAGCTTGGGGCAGGGGGCTGGGAACACTGAAGCTTTCTTT. This chain connects TRBV5-1 to TRBJ1-1; 8 bases agree with TRBD1. V shed 0 bases, J shed 1 base, and the junction held 5 bases outside the gene matches. The CDR3 runs to 16 residues. CDR1 and CDR2 (germline): SGHRS, YFSETQ.

The V and J genes are TRBV5-1 and TRBJ1-2, with TRBD1 matching 11 bases. In germline, CDR1 is SGHRS, CDR2 YFSETQ. V lost 4 bases and J lost 14; bases outside the gene matches: 7. The CDR3 has 12 residues. The CDR3 protein is CASSPQGQGATF. CDR3 nucleotides: TGCGCCAGCAGCCCCCAAGGACAGGGGGCAACCTTC.